These 32 T cell receptor beta chains were sequenced from one sample in a study of post-analysis software for immune sequencing data. Study-level findings and limits: Patients carried a handful of TRBV segments more frequently than controls did, and TRBV5-6, TRBV5-1 and TRBV20-1 were among them.

Their specific antigens are unknown. Unique molecular identifiers were carried by the TCR beta cDNA libraries. From the PCR reads, TCRdb called clonotypes with MiXCR, one entry per CDR3 protein. Among hundreds of thousands of distinct CDR3 sequences listed, roughly 58% were seen once. The sample taken for sequencing was blood. The receptor source for this set is a girl between 10 and 17 years old with multiple sclerosis.

The chain is built from TRBV6-6 and TRBJ2-7; D not certain. This CDR3 region has 15 residues. The V end lost 2 bases, the J end lost 0 bases, and 11 bases lay between the germline ends. CDR1 is MNHNY, CDR2 SVGAGI, per germline (reference sequence). The CDR3 DNA reads TGTGCCAGCAGTTACCCCGACTTTAGCTCCTACGAGCAGTACTTC. It encodes CASSYPDFSSYEQYF.

The V and J genes are TRBV27 and TRBJ2-4; D might be TRBD2 (7 bases). Trimming removed 6 bases from V and 0 bases from J, with 18 bases in between. The CDR3 contains 17 residues. The germline V gene encodes CDR1 MNHEY and CDR2 SMNVEV (reference sequence). CDR3 sequence reads: CASRGGERSVAKNIQYF. The CDR3 DNA reads as TGTGCCAGCAGAGGGGGGGAACGGAGCGTAGCCAAAAACATTCAGTACTTC.

The V and J genes are TRBV7-9 and TRBJ2-4; perhaps D is TRBD1 or TRBD2 (5 bases each). CDR1 and CDR2 (germline): SEHNR, FQNEAQ (reference sequence). V was cut by 4 bases and J by 6 bases, with 13 bases left in between. The CDR3 loop spans 14 amino acids. DNA of the CDR3: TGTGCCAGCAGCTATTTAGGGGAGTCAAACATTCAGTACTTC. Its translation: CASSYLGESNIQYF.

This clonotype was counted a few times. The DNA of the CDR3 is TGTGCCAGCAGTTACATGGGACAGGGGGGCGACTATGGCTACACCTTC. Translating gives CASSYMGQGGDYGYTF. The chain couples TRBV6-5 to TRBJ1-2, with 11 bases matching TRBD1. This CDR3 spans 16 amino acids. The V gene's germline CDR1 is MNHEY and CDR2 SVGAGI. V was pared by 2 bases and J by 3 bases, with 5 bases of the junction left unmatched.

This clonotype has a count of ten or more. This sequence joins TRBV29-1 and TRBJ2-5, with TRBD2 matching 7 bases. The CDR3 has 15 amino acids. The V gene end was trimmed by 4 bases and the J gene end by 1 base; junction bases not matched to a gene: 9. Germline values: CDR1 SQVTM, CDR2 ANQGSEA. Here the CDR3 DNA reads TGCAGCGTTGGAGGAAGCGGGACCCTCCAAGAGACCCAGTACTTC. This sequence encodes CSVGGSGTLQETQYF.

The chain has TRBV13 and TRBJ2-4, with D perhaps given as TRBD1 or TRBD2 (5 bases each). Germline V gene lookup returns CDR1 PRHDT and CDR2 FYEKMQ (reference sequence). This CDR3 is built from 18 residues. The V and J ends lost 5 bases and 0 bases respectively, with 20 bases between them. CDR3 in amino acids: CASSLGTINPIAKNIQYF. The CDR3 DNA reads TGTGCCAGCAGCCTCGGGACCATAAATCCGATAGCCAAAAACATTCAGTACTTC.

V is TRBV6-6 and J is TRBJ2-2, with 8 bases matching TRBD1. The length of the CDR3 is 15 residues. The V gene's germline CDR1 is MNHNY and CDR2 SVGAGI (reference sequence). V shed 6 bases, J shed 7 bases, and the junction held 10 bases outside the gene matches. CDR3 amino acids: CASRTGQVTVGELFF. CDR3 DNA sequence: TGTGCCAGCAGGACGGGACAGGTCACCGTCGGGGAGCTGTTTTTT.

V usage is TRBV7-2 and J usage is TRBJ2-3; 10 nucleotides match TRBD2. The CDR3 contains 16 residues. CDR1 and CDR2 from the germline V gene are SGHTA and FQGNSA. The ends lost 5 bases at V and 0 bases at J; junction bases unmatched: 5. CDR3 loop: CASSRTSGPSTDTQYF. In DNA form, the CDR3 reads TGTGCCAGCAGCCGGACTAGCGGTCCTAGCACAGATACGCAGTATTTT.

This clonotype was observed a few times. V is TRBV7-9 and J is TRBJ2-3, with 7 positions matching TRBD1. The CDR3 totals 13 residues. Trimming at V came to 4 bases and at J to 8 bases, leaving 6 bases not matched to a gene. Germline V gene data show CDR1 as SEHNR and CDR2 as FQNEAQ (reference sequence). The CDR3 is CASSSPGQTTQYF. The CDR3 nucleotides read TGTGCCAGCAGCTCCCCGGGACAGACTACGCAGTATTTT. Full variable domain (outside the CDR3, taken from reference TRBV7-9 and TRBJ2-3): DTGVSQNPRHKITKRGQNVTFRCDPISEHNRLYWYRQTLGQGPEFLTYFQNEAQLEKSRLLSDRFSAERPKGSFSTLEIQRTEQGDSAMYLCASSSPGQTTQYFGPGTRLTVL.

The CDR3 region has the DNA TGTGCCAGCTCACCTCCGGGACAGGGGGCTGCCTATAATTCACCCCTCCACTTT. This codes for CASSPPGQGAAYNSPLHF. V is TRBV18 and J is TRBJ1-6; 12 bases are shared with TRBD1. The V and J ends lost 3 bases and 2 bases, in that order; junction bases with no gene match: 5. Germline V gene sequence: CDR1 KGHSH, CDR2 LQKENI. This CDR3 contains 18 residues.

V gene TRBV6-1 combines with J gene TRBJ2-6; possible D gene TRBD1, 5 bases. The CDR3 extends over 15 amino acids. V was cut by 3 bases and J by 1 base, with 7 bases left in between. Looked up from germline, CDR1 is MNHNS and CDR2 is SASEGT. CDR3 DNA: TGTGCCAGCAGTGACCGACAGTCTGGGGCCAACGTCCTGACTTTC. Its translation: CASSDRQSGANVLTF.

The V call is TRBV29-1, the J call TRBJ2-3; D is possibly TRBD1 (5 bases). The CDR3 runs 13 residues. Germline V gene data show CDR1 as SQVTM and CDR2 as ANQGSEA. Trimming pared 3 bases from V and 2 bases from J, leaving 9 bases between. In DNA form, the CDR3 reads TGCAGCGTTGAGGGCAGGGCCACAGATACGCAGTATTTT. This translates into CSVEGRATDTQYF.

This clonotype appeared a single time. The J gene is TRBJ2-3, the V gene TRBV20-1; 9 positions agree with TRBD2. This CDR3 contains 15 residues. CDR1 and CDR2 from the germline V gene are DFQATT and SNEGSKA (reference sequence). J gave up 2 bases and V 0 bases, and 3 bases lay outside the gene matches. The CDR3 DNA sequence: TGCAGTGCTAGAGATGGGGGACTAGCCACAGATACGCAGTATTTT. Its translation is CSARDGGLATDTQYF.

The genes are TRBV29-1 and TRBJ2-7; 9 bases are a match to TRBD1. Per germline, CDR1 SQVTM and CDR2 ANQGSEA. The CDR3 length is 15 residues. The CDR3 sequence: CSAQGGQGSSYEQYF. In DNA form, the CDR3 reads TGCAGTGCCCAAGGCGGACAGGGGAGCTCCTACGAGCAGTACTTC.

The chain carries TRBV5-1 and TRBJ2-5; 7 nucleotides match TRBD2. The CDR3 covers 14 residues. With V trimmed by 0 bases and J by 4 bases, 3 bases remained unmatched. Germline CDR1 and CDR2: SGHRS and YFSETQ. DNA for the CDR3: TGCGCCAGCAGCTTGGTTGGGACTACAGAGACCCAGTACTTC. This encodes CASSLVGTTETQYF. The full variable domain, rest sourced from reference TRBV5-1 and TRBJ2-5, is KAGVTQTPRYLIKTRGQQVTLSCSPISGHRSVSWYQQTPGQGLQFLFEYFSETQRNKGNFPGRFSGRQFSNSRSEMNVSTLELGDSALYLCASSLVGTTETQYFGPGTRLLVL.

This clonotype has a handful of counts. V gene TRBV10-1 combines with J gene TRBJ2-7; the match to TRBD2 covers 9 bases. Trimming cost V 2 bases and J 7 bases; bases outside gene matches: 9. The V gene's germline CDR1 is WNHNN and CDR2 SYGVQD (reference sequence). The CDR3 length is 15 residues. CDR3 bases: TGCGCCAGCAGTGAGGGAGCTAGCGGGGCTACAGAGCAGTACTTC. Translated: CASSEGASGATEQYF.

This clonotype was counted between two and nine times. The rearrangement links TRBV10-3 to TRBJ2-4; 11 positions match TRBD2. Trimming cost V 0 bases and J 0 bases; bases outside gene matches: 10. The CDR3 covers 20 residues. The germline gives CDR1 ENHRY, CDR2 SYGVKD. Written as DNA, the CDR3 is TGTGCCATCAGTGAGTCCTCAAACGGACTAGCGGGCTCAGCCAAAAACATTCAGTACTTC. As protein: CAISESSNGLAGSAKNIQYF.

This clonotype was found a few times. The chain combines TRBV5-1 with TRBJ2-5; D possibly uses TRBD1 or TRBD2 (6 bases each). The CDR3 covers 15 residues. V dropped 1 base and J dropped 2 bases, with 12 bases sitting between them. Per germline, CDR1 SGHRS and CDR2 YFSETQ. The CDR3 DNA follows: TGCGCCAGCAGCTTGTGGGGGGCCGAGCAAGAGACCCAGTACTTC. It translates to CASSLWGAEQETQYF. Complete variable domain (other parts from reference TRBV5-1 and TRBJ2-5): KAGVTQTPRYLIKTRGQQVTLSCSPISGHRSVSWYQQTPGQGLQFLFEYFSETQRNKGNFPGRFSGRQFSNSRSEMNVSTLELGDSALYLCASSLWGAEQETQYFGPGTRLLVL.

Remarks on this clonotype: One junction end does not reproduce the germline sequence, and a read error may be involved. The chain combines TRBV12-3 or TRBV12-4 with TRBJ1-2; D is uncertain. The CDR3 runs to 14 residues. The CDR3 loop is CASSPSYEFYDYTF. CDR3 in DNA: TGTGCCAGCAGTCCTTCCTACGAGTTTTATGACTACACCTTC.

This clonotype has only a few counts. This sequence joins TRBV6-5 and TRBJ2-3; D not certain. Trimming stripped 5 bases from V and 6 bases from J, with 12 bases between. The CDR3 length is 13 residues. Germline V lookup: CDR1 MNHEY, CDR2 SVGAGI. CDR3 DNA sequence: TGTGCCAGCAGTCACCCCTTGAGCGATACGCAGTATTTT. It codes for CASSHPLSDTQYF.

The rearrangement uses TRBV4-2 and TRBJ2-4; D may be TRBD1 or TRBD2 (5 bases each). V shed 2 bases and J shed 8 bases, with 13 bases lying between them. The germline V gene has CDR1 LGHNA and CDR2 YNFKEQ. This CDR3 region has 14 residues. In DNA form, the CDR3 reads TGTGCCAGCAGCCAACAGGGACCCGTCGACATTCAGTACTTC. Translating gives CASSQQGPVDIQYF.

This chain joins TRBV7-9 and TRBJ2-4; D gene uncertain. The tail of the sequence fits TRBJ2-7 better, so the J call may be wrong. Per the germline V gene, CDR1 is SEHNR and CDR2 is FQNEAQ (reference sequence). CDR3 length: 16 residues. The CDR3 DNA sequence: TGTGCCAGCAGCTTAGCGTCAAGCTTGGGGTCCCACGAGCAGTACTTC. Its protein is CASSLASSLGSHEQYF.

This clonotype was detected only a few times. The V gene is TRBV6-4, the J gene TRBJ2-5; 10 bases map to TRBD2. The J segment lost 5 bases and the V segment lost 7 bases, leaving 10 bases of the junction unmatched. The CDR3 loop spans 15 amino acids. Germline lookup yields CDR1 MRHNA and CDR2 SNTAGT. The CDR3, as DNA: TGTGCCAGCACCCCATGGCTAGCGGGAGCCGAGACCCAGTACTTC. It is translated as CASTPWLAGAETQYF.

This clonotype was seen just once. The genes are TRBV7-9 and TRBJ2-1; a possible D gene is TRBD1 (6 bases). V was shortened by 8 bases and J by 5 bases, with 19 bases between the two germline ends. CDR1 is SEHNR, CDR2 FQNEAQ, per germline (reference sequence). CDR3 length: 15 residues. CDR3 amino acids: CASYRAQGFDNEQFF. The CDR3 nucleotides read TGTGCCAGCTACAGGGCCCAGGGGTTCGACAATGAGCAGTTCTTC.

J is TRBJ2-1 and V is TRBV29-1; TRBD2 matches at 12 bases. Unmatched junction bases numbered 15, after V lost 3 bases and J lost 12 bases. CDR3 length equals 16 residues. Germline loops: CDR1 SQVTM, CDR2 ANQGSEA. The DNA of the CDR3 is TGCAGCGTTGATATACAGCTAGCGGGAGGGCCAGGGGGGCAGTTCTTC. Protein: CSVDIQLAGGPGGQFF.

The J gene is TRBJ2-4, the V gene TRBV9, with D maybe TRBD2 (5 bases). CDR1 is SGDLS and CDR2 is YYNGEE in the germline V gene. Trimming took 0 bases from V and 4 from J, leaving 17 bases between them. The CDR3 sequence is 17 residues long. In DNA form, the CDR3 reads TGTGCCAGCAGCGTAGATCCTTCCAGCGGAGTGAAAAACATTCAGTACTTC. It encodes CASSVDPSSGVKNIQYF.

The chain has TRBV12-3 or TRBV12-4 and TRBJ1-6, with D maybe TRBD1 (6 bases). The germline V and J ends were trimmed by 5 bases and 11 bases, with 10 bases remaining between them. This CDR3 region has 12 residues. The CDR3 protein is CASSVRGAPLHF. The CDR3 DNA reads as TGTGCCAGCAGTGTCAGGGGAGCACCCCTCCACTTT.

This clonotype has just a few counts. The V call is TRBV4-1, the J call TRBJ2-3, with TRBD2 identical over 14 bases. The germline V gene encodes CDR1 MGHRA and CDR2 YSYEKL. Trimming cost V 2 bases and J 6 bases; bases outside gene matches: 10. This CDR3 spans 18 amino acids. The CDR3 sequence: CASSQSQRLAGGTDTQYF. Written as DNA, the CDR3 is TGCGCCAGCAGCCAATCCCAACGACTAGCGGGAGGGACGGATACGCAGTATTTT.

The chain couples TRBV5-1 to TRBJ2-1, with 9 bases that match TRBD2. J gave up 7 bases and V 2 bases, and 7 bases lay outside the gene matches. The germline V gene has CDR1 SGHRS and CDR2 YFSETQ. The CDR3 is 15 amino acids. The CDR3 loop reads CASSFYSSGVNEQFF. In DNA, the CDR3 is TGCGCCAGCAGCTTCTATTCTAGCGGGGTAAATGAGCAGTTCTTC.

The chain has TRBV4-2 and TRBJ2-7; perhaps D is TRBD1 or TRBD2 (5 bases each). V was pared by 5 bases and J by 6 bases, with 29 bases between. The CDR3 is 18 residues long. Germline values: CDR1 LGHNA, CDR2 YNFKEQ. CDR3 amino acids: CASSFYRLGTPGNSEQYF. Here the CDR3 DNA reads TGTGCCAGCAGCTTCTACAGGCTTGGCACACCGGGGAATAGCGAGCAGTACTTC.

The CDR3 region has the DNA TGTGCCAGCAGCTTAACAGCGCCCGGTTTAGGGGAAGCTTTCTTT. Its protein product is CASSLTAPGLGEAFF. This chain links TRBV7-3 with TRBJ1-1, with D unresolved. Germline V gene sequence: CDR1 SGHTA, CDR2 FQGTGA. Deletions cut 0 bases from V and 8 bases from J, with 16 bases between. This CDR3 spans 15 amino acids. Looking up the rest from reference TRBV7-3 and TRBJ1-1 gives the full variable domain: GAGVSQTPSNKVTEKGKYVELRCDPISGHTALYWYRQSLGQGPEFLIYFQGTGAADDSGLPNDRFFAVRPEGSVSTLKIQRTERGDSAVYLCASSLTAPGLGEAFFGQGTRLTVV.

This sequence joins TRBV2 and TRBJ1-2, with D tentatively TRBD1 (6 bases). Germline lookup yields CDR1 SNHLY and CDR2 FYNNEI. The CDR3 covers 12 residues. V lost 10 bases and J lost 3, with 12 bases in between. CDR3 DNA sequence: TGTGCCACCAGAGAGGGGGACTATGGCTACACCTTC. Amino acids: CATREGDYGYTF.